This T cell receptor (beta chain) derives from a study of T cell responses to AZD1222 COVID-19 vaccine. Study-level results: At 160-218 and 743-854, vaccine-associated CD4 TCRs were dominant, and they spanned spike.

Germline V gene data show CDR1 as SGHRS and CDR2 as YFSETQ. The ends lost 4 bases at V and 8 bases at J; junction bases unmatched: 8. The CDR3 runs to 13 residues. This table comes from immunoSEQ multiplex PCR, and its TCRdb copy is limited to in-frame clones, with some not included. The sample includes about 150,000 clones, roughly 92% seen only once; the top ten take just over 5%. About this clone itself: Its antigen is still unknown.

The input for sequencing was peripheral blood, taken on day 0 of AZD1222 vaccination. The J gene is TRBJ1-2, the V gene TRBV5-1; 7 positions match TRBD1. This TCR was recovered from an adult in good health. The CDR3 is CASSLQDRVGYTF. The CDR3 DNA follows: TGCGCCAGCAGCCTCCAAGACAGGGTCGGCTACACCTTC.